This T cell receptor beta chain was identified in a study of OX40 agonist ivuxolimab in advanced cancers. With regard to the full study: Ivuxolimab, which targeted the costimulatory receptor OX40 (CD134), was an agonistic, fully human IgG2 monoclonal antibody. Intravenous ivuxolimab was administered to patients every 2 weeks at six dose levels: 0.01, 0.1, 0.3, 1.5, 3 and 10 mg/kg. Of the approximately 50 patients in dose escalation, some 20 had hepatocellular carcinoma, about 15 had melanoma, 9 had renal cell carcinoma and 9 had head and neck cancer. In the dose-escalation cohort, roughly 80% of patients were male, and the mean age was roughly 60 years, with a range of about 23 to 85. Patients were allowed to have had prior anti-PD-1, anti-PD-L1 or anti-CTLA-4 therapy, and approximately 40% of the dose-escalation patients had been treated with checkpoint inhibitors. Partial responses occurred in three dose-escalation patients, of whom one had hepatocellular carcinoma and two had cutaneous melanoma. The point of sequencing TCRbeta in the periphery was to test whether ivuxolimab changed TCR sequence diversity and drove clonal T-cell expansion. The monotherapy dose-escalation portion (N of about 50 patients) of the phase I ivuxolimab trial is reported in the paper.

Genomic DNA was isolated from the sorted cells so that the TCRbeta CDR3 region could be sequenced. The immunoSEQ Assay was used to sequence the TCRbeta CDR3 regions. TCRdb provides this immuneACCESS table in a form limited to in-frame rearrangements. Some clones are lacking; in checked studies, under half of them reflect an unresolved V gene, and why the rest are absent is not known. For this sample the table gives about 120,000 clones, of which just under 95% were detected only once. Of the sample, more than 0.15% falls within the top ten clones. Concerning this clone: It lacks a known antigen. Base qualities are missing; no much larger clone stands one base away.

Summary of the overall study and its limitations: In the 0.1-3.0 mg/kg groups, partial responders had among the lowest normalized peripheral clonal expansion, particularly in CD8+ T cells. Low levels of normalized T-cell clonal expansion were also seen in some patients who did not respond. Antigen specificity was not determined for the clonally expanded peripheral T cells. After ivuxolimab, expanded clones were on average more numerous among CD8+ T cells than among CD4+ T cells. Clonal expansion of both CD4+ and CD8+ blood T cells was observed from baseline to week 6 at doses 0.1 to 3.0 mg/kg.

Patients with a history of autoimmune disease or receiving systemic immunosuppression were excluded from the trial. Peripheral blood for TCR sequencing was drawn from every dose cohort at baseline, at cycle 4 day 1 and at cycle 7 day 1. The samples were drawn from a first-in-human, open-label, multicenter phase I dose-escalation trial of ivuxolimab. Adults with locally advanced or metastatic melanoma, renal cell carcinoma, hepatocellular carcinoma or head and neck squamous cell carcinoma were enrolled in the trial. CD4+ and CD8+ T cells were sorted separately from peripheral blood before TCR sequencing. Trimming removed 5 bases from V and 0 bases from J, leaving 11 bases between the germline ends. The CDR3 numbers 15 residues from cysteine through phenylalanine. Left in the record is the CDR3 DNA by itself, 45 bases read in frame from the first base. As encoded in the germline V gene, CDR1 is SGHTA while CDR2 is FQGTGA.

This material consisted of CD4+ or CD8+ T cells sorted from blood, taken in a trial of the OX40 agonist ivuxolimab. This receptor was identified in an adult with an advanced solid tumor such as melanoma, head and neck, liver or kidney cancer. The rearranged chain carries TRBV7-3 and TRBJ2-1; the D region may be TRBD1 or TRBD2, each matching 5 bases equally. The nucleotide sequence reads as follows: TGTGCCAGCAGCCTGGGACCCACCTCCTACAATGAGCAGTTCTTC. Its protein product is CASSLGPTSYNEQFF.